This is a list of T cell receptor beta chains from one sample in a study of cytomegalovirus exposure and HLA in healthy donors. This table comes from immunoSEQ multiplex PCR, and its TCRdb copy is limited to in-frame clones, with some not included. The table lists fewer than 250,000 clones, 75% to 80% of them singletons. Sequences were obtained from PBMCs. These receptors originate from a male donor in good health and CMV-seronegative. Both conserved end residues are part of each CDR3. The order of the fields is clone size, V gene, J gene, D gene, CDR3 DNA, CDR3 protein. A D gene is named only where the DNA matches it firmly. Clone size is shown for a subset of rows, as once, few, many or a class of expanded clone.

NA	TRBV4-2	TRBJ2-7	TRBD2	TGTGCCAGCAGCCAAGGGACTAGCGGGGGCTCCTACGAGCAGTACTTC	CASSQGTSGGSYEQYF
NA	TRBV9	TRBJ2-7	NA	TGTGCCAGCAGCGAGGGGTCCTACGAGCAGTACTTC	CASSEGSYEQYF
once	TRBV18	TRBJ2-7	NA	TGTGCCAGCTCTCCCGAGTACGAGCAGTACTTC	CASSPEYEQYF
NA	TRBV14	TRBJ1-2	TRBD1	TGTGCCAGCAGCCAATTGGCAGGGGGCGATGGCTACACCTTC	CASSQLAGGDGYTF
NA	TRBV10-3	TRBJ2-7	TRBD1	TGTGCCATCAGTGAGGGGACAGGGGGCTACGAGCAGTACTTC	CAISEGTGGYEQYF
NA	TRBV6-1	TRBJ2-7	NA	TGTGCCAGCAGTGAACAGTCCTACGAGCAGTACTTC	CASSEQSYEQYF
once	TRBV7-3	TRBJ2-1	NA	TGTGCCAGCAGCTTAATCGGATGGGGAGCGAGCTCCTACAATGAGCAGTTCTTC	CASSLIGWGASSYNEQFF
NA	TRBV6-1	TRBJ2-2	TRBD1	TGTGCCAGCAGGGGGACAGGGCCCGGGGAGCTGTTTTTT	CASRGTGPGELFF
NA	TRBV20-1	TRBJ1-2	NA	TGCAGTGCTAGATCGGGGTATGGCTACACCTTC	CSARSGYGYTF
few	TRBV27	TRBJ1-5	NA	TGTGCCAGCAGTTTATTAGGTTCGGAAGCTAGTAATCAGCCCCAGCATTTT	CASSLLGSEASNQPQHF